This entry lists 25 T cell receptor beta chains sequenced from one sample in a study of T cell responses to AZD1222 COVID-19 vaccine. The repertoire was sequenced with immunoSEQ multiplex PCR; TCRdb's copy has only in-frame clones and lacks some. The sample includes 55,000 to 80,000 clones, roughly nine tenths of them seen just once. Sequencing was performed on peripheral blood, taken 28 days after the second AZD1222 dose. These receptors were obtained from an adult who received the AZD1222 COVID-19 vaccine.

V gene TRBV6-2 or TRBV6-3 combines with J gene TRBJ2-2; D is possibly TRBD2 (6 bases). In germline, CDR1 is MNHEY, CDR2 SVGEGT. The CDR3 covers 14 residues. Trimming left V 6 bases short and J 5 bases short, with 13 bases between. The CDR3 nucleotides read TGTGCCAGCAGCCTACCAAGCGGGACCGGGGAGCTGTTTTTT. This encodes CASSLPSGTGELFF.

The V gene is TRBV5-6, the J gene TRBJ2-1, with no clear D. V dropped 4 bases and J dropped 0 bases, with 11 bases sitting between them. The germline V gene encodes CDR1 SGHDT and CDR2 YYEEEE. There are 15 residues in the CDR3. As DNA, the CDR3 is TGTGCCAGCAGCCTTAGGCTTTTCTCCTACAATGAGCAGTTCTTC. Protein product: CASSLRLFSYNEQFF. Full variable domain (remainder filled in from reference TRBV5-6 and TRBJ2-1): DAGVTQSPTHLIKTRGQQVTLRCSPKSGHDTVSWYQQALGQGPQFIFQYYEEEERQRGNFPDRFSGHQFPNYSSELNVNALLLGDSALYLCASSLRLFSYNEQFFGPGTRLTVL.

The chain combines TRBV28 with TRBJ2-2, with TRBD2 identical over 7 bases. Germline V CDR1 and CDR2: MDHEN, SYDVKM. V trimming: 5 bases; J trimming: 5 bases; junction bases outside the gene matches: 5. The CDR3 sequence is 14 residues long. The CDR3 nucleotides are TGTGCCAGCAGTCCCTGGGAGGGGACCGGGGAGCTGTTTTTT. Protein sequence: CASSPWEGTGELFF.

The genes are TRBV3-1 (or the pseudogene TRBV3-2) and TRBJ1-1, with unresolved D. Germline loops: CDR1 LGHDT, CDR2 YNNKEL (reference sequence). This CDR3 region has 12 residues. V shed 1 base and J shed 11 bases, with 11 bases lying between them. The CDR3 DNA sequence: TGTGCCAGCAGCCAAGGGGCCGATGGGGCTTTCTTT. It yields the protein CASSQGADGAFF.

The genes are TRBV28 and TRBJ1-2; D is possibly TRBD1 (5 bases). The CDR3 length is 15 residues. The V end lost 11 bases, the J end lost 4 bases, and 23 bases lay between the germline ends. The germline V gene encodes CDR1 MDHEN and CDR2 SYDVKM. This CDR3 reads CAGGVADGRAYGYTF. The CDR3 nucleotides read TGTGCCGGAGGGGTGGCGGACGGTAGGGCCTATGGCTACACCTTC.

The rearrangement uses TRBV7-2 and TRBJ2-2; TRBD2 matches at 7 bases. With 5 bases clipped from V and 1 base from J, the junction kept 4 bases outside the gene matches. Germline CDR1 is SGHTA and CDR2 is FQGNSA. This CDR3 is 15 amino acids long. CDR3 in amino acids: CASSASGMNTGELFF. The DNA of the CDR3 is TGTGCCAGCAGCGCAAGCGGGATGAACACCGGGGAGCTGTTTTTT.

The rearrangement joins TRBV25-1 to TRBJ1-4; a weak D match, TRBD1 (6 bases). The CDR3 runs 16 residues. Germline CDR1 is MGHDK and CDR2 is SYGVNS. V lost 6 bases to trimming and J lost 7 bases, with 21 bases between them. The CDR3 sequence is CASSELGTPGGEKLFF. The DNA of the CDR3 is TGTGCCAGCAGCGAGCTCGGGACACCTGGGGGTGAAAAACTGTTTTTT.

The chain links TRBV10-3 to TRBJ2-3; D is perhaps TRBD2 (5 bases). V lost 6 bases to trimming and J lost 3 bases, with 16 bases between them. Germline V gene sequence: CDR1 ENHRY, CDR2 SYGVKD. This CDR3 is 15 amino acids long. Here the CDR3 reads CAISRYSPGTDTQYF. The CDR3 nucleotides read TGTGCCATCAGCCGCTATTCCCCGGGGACAGATACGCAGTATTTT.

The chain is built from TRBV15 and TRBJ1-5; no clear D gene. The length of the CDR3 is 15 residues. CDR1 and CDR2 from the germline V gene are LNHNV and YYDKDF (reference sequence). Trimming pared 0 bases from V and 3 bases from J, leaving 9 bases between. This CDR3 reads CATSRDAVANQPQHF. The CDR3 region has the DNA TGTGCCACCAGCAGAGATGCAGTCGCCAATCAGCCCCAGCATTTT.

The chain links TRBV18 to TRBJ2-7; D gene unclear. CDR1 and CDR2 (germline): KGHSH, LQKENI. The CDR3 spans 12 residues. The V gene lost 1 base and the J gene lost 7 bases, with 8 bases spanning the gap. For the CDR3, the DNA is TGTGCCAGCTCACCACAGGGATCAGAGCAGTACTTC. Translating gives CASSPQGSEQYF.

This clone was observed a handful of times. J is TRBJ2-2 and V is TRBV9; perhaps TRBD1 as D (5 bases). CDR1 and CDR2 (germline): SGDLS, YYNGEE. Trimming left V 4 bases short and J 6 bases short, with 10 bases between. The CDR3 is 13 residues long. The chain's CDR3 is CASSPLGAGELFF. The DNA for the CDR3 is TGTGCCAGCAGCCCCTTAGGGGCCGGGGAGCTGTTTTTT.

The chain links TRBV18 to TRBJ1-3; possibly TRBD1 for D (6 bases). V was trimmed by 2 bases and J by 1 base, leaving 12 bases between them. Germline assignment: CDR1 KGHSH and CDR2 LQKENI. The CDR3 is made up of 16 amino acids. The CDR3 is CASSPMAGESGNTIYF. CDR3 DNA: TGTGCCAGCTCACCAATGGCAGGGGAATCTGGAAACACCATATATTTT.

The J gene is TRBJ2-1, the V gene TRBV11-3; 7 bases map to TRBD2. Germline assignment: CDR1 SGHNT and CDR2 YENEEA. The CDR3 runs to 14 residues. V was pared by 5 bases and J by 4 bases, with 5 bases of the junction left unmatched. CDR3 sequence: CASSPTSVYNEQFF. The CDR3 DNA reads TGTGCCAGCAGCCCCACTAGCGTTTACAATGAGCAGTTCTTC.

This clone appeared a few times. This sequence joins TRBV28 and TRBJ1-1, with 7 bases matching TRBD1. Germline V gives CDR1 MDHEN, CDR2 SYDVKM. There are 16 residues in the CDR3. After removal of 4 bases from V and 4 bases from J, the junction contained 12 bases not matched to a gene. This chain's CDR3 is CASSSILTGYSTEAFF. The CDR3 nucleotides are TGTGCCAGCAGTTCGATTTTGACAGGGTATTCCACTGAAGCTTTCTTT.

J is TRBJ1-3 and V is TRBV28; 7 bases align to TRBD1. This CDR3 spans 17 amino acids. CDR1 MDHEN and CDR2 SYDVKM come from the germline V gene. V lost 2 bases, J lost 2 bases, and 9 bases stayed unmatched. The CDR3 region is CASSLSRVTGPGNTIYF. The CDR3 nucleotides are TGTGCCAGCAGTTTAAGTAGGGTGACAGGGCCTGGAAACACCATATATTTT.

The chain has TRBV29-1 and TRBJ1-1; D remains unclear. Per germline, CDR1 SQVTM and CDR2 ANQGSEA. Trimming stripped 6 bases from V and 0 bases from J, with 8 bases between. This CDR3 is 12 amino acids long. This chain's CDR3 is CSVGRMNTEAFF. The CDR3 coding sequence is TGCAGCGTCGGACGGATGAACACTGAAGCTTTCTTT.

The rearrangement joins TRBV9 to TRBJ1-1, with 7 bases lining up with TRBD1. The CDR3 length is 15 residues. Trimming took 4 bases from V and 0 from J; bases not matched to a gene: 6. The germline V gene has CDR1 SGDLS and CDR2 YYNGEE. Written as DNA, the CDR3 is TGTGCCAGCAGCTCCAGTGGACAGGTGAACACTGAAGCTTTCTTT. As protein: CASSSSGQVNTEAFF.

V usage is TRBV19 and J usage is TRBJ1-1; D might be TRBD1 (6 bases). The CDR3 loop spans 14 amino acids. Germline loops: CDR1 LNHDA, CDR2 SQIVND (reference sequence). Trimming removed 10 bases from V and 1 base from J, with 16 bases in between. CDR3 nucleotides: TGTGCCACACGGAAACTAGGGGGGAACACTGAAGCTTTCTTT. Protein sequence: CATRKLGGNTEAFF.

This rearrangement joins TRBV18 to TRBJ2-3; D is unclear. Trimming took off 6 bases at V and 9 bases at J, with 13 bases between the two ends. CDR1 and CDR2 from the germline V gene are KGHSH and LQKENI. The CDR3 loop spans 12 amino acids. This CDR3 reads CASSLSSKTQYF. CDR3 nucleotides: TGTGCCAGCTCCCTTTCTTCTAAAACGCAGTATTTT.

CDR3 sequence reads: CATSRVGESLNEQFF. CDR3 nucleotides: TGTGCCACCAGCAGAGTGGGGGAGAGTTTAAATGAGCAGTTCTTC. This rearrangement joins TRBV15 to TRBJ2-1; perhaps D is TRBD1 or TRBD2 (5 bases each). The CDR3 covers 15 residues. V lost 1 base to trimming and J lost 7 bases, with 14 bases between them. Germline CDR1 is LNHNV and CDR2 is YYDKDF (reference sequence). The variable domain in full, with the rest retrieved from reference TRBV15 and TRBJ2-1, is DAMVIQNPRYQVTQFGKPVTLSCSQTLNHNVMYWYQQKSSQAPKLLFHYYDKDFNNEADTPDNFQSRRPNTSFCFLDIRSPGLGDTAMYLCATSRVGESLNEQFFGPGTRLTVL.

This clone was recorded once. The J gene is TRBJ2-4, the V gene TRBV29-1, with TRBD2 identical over 10 bases. The CDR3 spans 18 residues. Germline CDR1 is SQVTM and CDR2 is ANQGSEA. J was trimmed by 1 base and V by 5 bases; bases with no gene match: 14. The CDR3 is CSVPQLASGSGAKNIQYF. CDR3 nucleotides: TGCAGCGTTCCCCAACTGGCTAGCGGGAGCGGGGCCAAAAACATTCAGTACTTC.

The chain couples TRBV11-3 to TRBJ2-1, with 7 bases aligning to TRBD2. Germline V gene lookup returns CDR1 SGHNT and CDR2 YENEEA. V trimming: 1 base; J trimming: 7 bases; junction bases outside the gene matches: 7. This CDR3 is 15 amino acids long. The CDR3 DNA is TGTGCCAGCAGCTTAGTCAGTGGGGAGGGGAATGAGCAGTTCTTC. This translates into CASSLVSGEGNEQFF. Full variable domain (remainder filled in from reference TRBV11-3 and TRBJ2-1): EAGVVQSPRYKIIEKKQPVAFWCNPISGHNTLYWYLQNLGQGPELLIRYENEEAVDDSQLPKDRFSAERLKGVDSTLKIQPAELGDSAVYLCASSLVSGEGNEQFFGPGTRLTVL.

The rearrangement joins TRBV7-9 to TRBJ2-3, with D maybe TRBD2 (6 bases). The germline V gene has CDR1 SEHNR and CDR2 FQNEAQ (reference sequence). V was shortened by 6 bases and J by 0 bases, with 10 bases between the two germline ends. This CDR3 is 14 amino acids long. CDR3 in amino acids: CASSRLDSTDTQYF. CDR3 coding DNA: TGTGCCAGCAGTAGACTAGATAGCACAGATACGCAGTATTTT.

J is TRBJ1-2 and V is TRBV12-3 or TRBV12-4; no definite D call. The CDR3 runs to 12 residues. Trimming took 3 bases from V and 8 from J, leaving 10 bases between them. CDR3 in amino acids: CASSFRRRGYTF. The CDR3 DNA is TGTGCCAGCAGTTTCAGAAGACGGGGCTACACCTTC.

This rearrangement joins TRBV9 to TRBJ1-2; perhaps TRBD1 as D (6 bases). The V gene lost 1 base and the J gene lost 4 bases, with 14 bases spanning the gap. The CDR3 has 15 residues. From germline, CDR1 is SGDLS and CDR2 YYNGEE. The CDR3 DNA reads as TGTGCCAGCAGCGTACACGATGGGGGGCCCTATGGCTACACCTTC. Its protein is CASSVHDGGPYGYTF.